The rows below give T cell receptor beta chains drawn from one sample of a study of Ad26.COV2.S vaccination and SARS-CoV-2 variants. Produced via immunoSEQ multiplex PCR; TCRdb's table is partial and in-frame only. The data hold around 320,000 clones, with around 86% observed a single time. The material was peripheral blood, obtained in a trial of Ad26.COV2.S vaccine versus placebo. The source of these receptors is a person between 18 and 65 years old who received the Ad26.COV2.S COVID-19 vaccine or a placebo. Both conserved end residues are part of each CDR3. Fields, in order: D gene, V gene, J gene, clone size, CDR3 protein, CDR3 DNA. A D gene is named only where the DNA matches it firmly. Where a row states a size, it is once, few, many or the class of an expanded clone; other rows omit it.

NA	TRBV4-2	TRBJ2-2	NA	CASSPQQNTGELFF	TGTGCCAGCAGCCCCCAACAGAACACCGGGGAGCTGTTTTTT
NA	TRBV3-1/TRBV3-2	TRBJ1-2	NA	CASSQGAGHGYGYTF	TGTGCCAGCAGCCAGGGGGCAGGACATGGCTATGGCTACACCTTC
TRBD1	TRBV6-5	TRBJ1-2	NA	CASSTGTGFGYTF	TGTGCCAGCAGTACCGGGACAGGGTTTGGCTACACCTTC
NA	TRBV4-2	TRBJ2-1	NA	CASSSPTMGARMNEQFF	TGTGCCAGCAGCTCTCCTACCATGGGGGCTAGGATGAATGAGCAGTTCTTC
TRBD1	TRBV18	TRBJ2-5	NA	CASSPTPTGTGQETQYF	TGTGCCAGCTCACCAACGCCCACCGGGACAGGCCAGGAGACCCAGTACTTC
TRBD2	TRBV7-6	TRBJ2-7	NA	CASSLDGGAEEQYF	TGTGCCAGCAGCTTAGACGGGGGGGCAGAAGAGCAGTACTTC
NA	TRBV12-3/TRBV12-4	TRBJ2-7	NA	CASSPDGFYEQYF	TGTGCCAGCAGTCCCGACGGGTTCTACGAGCAGTACTTC
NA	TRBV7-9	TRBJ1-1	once	CASSLKGGGTEAFF	TGTGCCAGCAGCTTAAAGGGGGGAGGCACTGAAGCTTTCTTT
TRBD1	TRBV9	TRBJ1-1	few	CASSVAPQGQQNTEAFF	TGTGCCAGCAGCGTAGCCCCCCAGGGACAGCAGAACACTGAAGCTTTCTTT
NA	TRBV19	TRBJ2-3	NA	CASSIVAADTQYF	TGTGCCAGTAGTATAGTGGCCGCAGATACGCAGTATTTT
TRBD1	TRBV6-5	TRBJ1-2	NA	CASSYSLGGGGYTF	TGTGCCAGCAGTTACTCCTTAGGGGGCGGCGGCTACACCTTC
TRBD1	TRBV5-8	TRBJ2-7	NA	CARGQGPYEQYF	TGTGCCAGGGGACAGGGCCCCTACGAGCAGTACTTC
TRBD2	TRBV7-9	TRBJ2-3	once	CASSLLAGGSTDTQYF	TGTGCCAGCAGCTTATTAGCGGGGGGTTCAACAGATACGCAGTATTTT
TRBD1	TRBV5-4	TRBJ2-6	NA	CASSRGTGSYPGANVLTF	TGTGCCAGCAGCCGGGGGACAGGGAGCTACCCTGGGGCCAACGTCCTGACTTTC
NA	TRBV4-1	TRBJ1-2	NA	CASSQSQGNNYGYTF	TGCGCCAGCAGCCAATCTCAGGGGAATAACTATGGCTACACCTTC
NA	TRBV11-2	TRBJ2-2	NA	CASSLVWAVGTGELFF	TGTGCCAGCAGCTTAGTCTGGGCAGTAGGAACCGGGGAGCTGTTTTTT
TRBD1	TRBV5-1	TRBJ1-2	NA	CASSSPGQGSYGYTF	TGCGCCAGCAGCTCCCCGGGACAGGGGTCATATGGCTACACCTTC
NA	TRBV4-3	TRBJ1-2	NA	CASSQELEASYGYTF	TGCGCCAGCAGCCAAGAGCTCGAAGCCTCCTATGGCTACACCTTC
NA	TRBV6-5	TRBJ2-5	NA	CASTPQGLSLETQYF	TGTGCCAGCACCCCACAGGGTTTGAGTTTAGAGACCCAGTACTTC
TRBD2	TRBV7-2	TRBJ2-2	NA	CASSSGLANTGELFF	TGTGCCAGCAGTTCGGGACTAGCGAACACCGGGGAGCTGTTTTTT
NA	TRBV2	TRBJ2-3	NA	CASTRGLGDTQYF	TGTGCCAGCACGCGGGGCTTAGGAGATACGCAGTATTTT
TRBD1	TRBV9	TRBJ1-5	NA	CASSVGDRFSNQPQHF	TGTGCCAGCAGCGTAGGGGACAGGTTTAGCAATCAGCCCCAGCATTTT
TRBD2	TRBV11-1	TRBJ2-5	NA	CASSLGLAGGETQYF	TGTGCCAGCAGCTTAGGACTAGCGGGGGGAGAGACCCAGTACTTC
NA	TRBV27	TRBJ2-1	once	CASSLSVGASYNEQFF	TGTGCCAGCAGTTTATCTGTAGGGGCATCCTACAATGAGCAGTTCTTC
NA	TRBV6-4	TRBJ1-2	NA	CASRNTNRNYGYTF	TGTGCTAGCAGGAACACGAATCGAAACTATGGCTACACCTTC
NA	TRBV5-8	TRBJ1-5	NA	CASSLNRGDVANQPQHF	TGTGCCAGCAGCTTGAACCGGGGGGATGTAGCAAATCAGCCCCAGCATTTT
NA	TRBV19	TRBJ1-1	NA	CASFQGYMNTEAFF	TGTGCCAGTTTTCAGGGGTACATGAACACTGAAGCTTTCTTT
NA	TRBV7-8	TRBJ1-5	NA	CASSSQGLGQPQHF	TGTGCCAGCAGCTCTCAGGGTTTGGGTCAGCCCCAGCATTTT
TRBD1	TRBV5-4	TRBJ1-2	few	CASSTGQGMYGYTF	TGTGCCAGCAGCACAGGACAGGGGATGTATGGCTACACCTTC
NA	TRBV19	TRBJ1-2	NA	CASSPGENRASGYTF	TGTGCCAGTAGTCCCGGCGAGAACAGGGCTAGTGGCTACACCTTC
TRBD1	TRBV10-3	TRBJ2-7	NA	CAISERQGDEQYF	TGTGCCATCAGCGAACGTCAGGGGGACGAGCAGTACTTC
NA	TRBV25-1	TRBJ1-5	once	CASSPGGGIQPQHF	TGTGCCAGCAGCCCTGGCGGAGGGATTCAGCCCCAGCATTTT
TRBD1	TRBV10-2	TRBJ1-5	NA	CATDRDSGLQPQHF	TGCGCCACAGACCGGGACAGTGGTCTTCAGCCCCAGCATTTT
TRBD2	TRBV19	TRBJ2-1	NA	CASSLAGGPYNEQFF	TGTGCCAGCTCACTAGCGGGGGGGCCTTACAATGAGCAGTTCTTC
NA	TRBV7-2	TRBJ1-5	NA	CASSSGPDSNQPQHF	TGTGCCAGCAGTTCGGGCCCCGATAGCAATCAGCCCCAGCATTTT
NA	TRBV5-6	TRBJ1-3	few	CASSLWAVSGNTIYF	TGTGCCAGCAGCTTGTGGGCGGTCTCTGGAAACACCATATATTTT
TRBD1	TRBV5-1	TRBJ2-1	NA	CASSLWRQGYNEQFF	TGCGCCAGCAGCTTGTGGAGACAGGGATACAATGAGCAGTTCTTC
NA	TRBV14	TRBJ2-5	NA	CASSGGRAQYF	TGTGCCAGCAGCGGAGGACGTGCCCAGTACTTC
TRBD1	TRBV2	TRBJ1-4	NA	CAIGTGSEKLFF	TGTGCCATCGGGACAGGGAGTGAAAAACTGTTTTTT
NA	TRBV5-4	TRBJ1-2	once	CASSLLYGGYGYTF	TGTGCCAGCAGCTTGCTTTACGGGGGCTATGGCTACACCTTC
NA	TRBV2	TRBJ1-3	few	CASSDGRVSGNTIYF	TGTGCCAGCAGTGACGGCAGGGTGTCTGGAAACACCATATATTTT
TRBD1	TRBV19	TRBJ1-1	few	CASSDWDRGMNTEAFF	TGTGCCAGTAGTGATTGGGACAGGGGGATGAACACTGAAGCTTTCTTT
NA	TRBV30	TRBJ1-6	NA	CAWSVLLGNSPLHF	TGTGCCTGGAGTGTACTTCTGGGAAATTCACCCCTCCACTTT
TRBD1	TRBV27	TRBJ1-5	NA	CASAGGNSNQPQHF	TGTGCCAGCGCAGGGGGAAATAGCAATCAGCCCCAGCATTTT
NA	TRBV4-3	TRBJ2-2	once	CASSQSMVFGADTGELFF	TGCGCCAGCAGCCAATCAATGGTTTTCGGGGCCGACACCGGGGAGCTGTTTTTT
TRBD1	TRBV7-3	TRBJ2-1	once	CASSPQGVSNEQFF	TGTGCCAGCAGCCCTCAGGGGGTTTCCAATGAGCAGTTCTTC
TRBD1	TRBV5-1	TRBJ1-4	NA	CASRGTGVREKLFF	TGCGCCAGCAGAGGGACAGGGGTCCGGGAAAAACTGTTTTTT
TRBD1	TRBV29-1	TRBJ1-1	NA	CSESGGNTEAFF	TGCAGCGAGTCAGGGGGCAACACTGAAGCTTTCTTT
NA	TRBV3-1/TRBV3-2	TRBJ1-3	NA	CASSQGGSGNTIYF	TGTGCCAGCAGCCAAGGCGGGTCTGGAAACACCATATATTTT
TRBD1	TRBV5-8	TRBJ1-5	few	CASSSRQGQFF	TGTGCCAGCAGCTCGAGACAGGGGCAATTTTTT
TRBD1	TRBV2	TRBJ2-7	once	CASTDRGFEQYF	TGTGCCAGCACGGACAGGGGGTTTGAGCAGTACTTC
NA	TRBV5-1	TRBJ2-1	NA	CASSPGTMGNIGYNEQFF	TGCGCCAGCAGCCCCGGGACAATGGGCAATATAGGTTACAATGAGCAGTTCTTC
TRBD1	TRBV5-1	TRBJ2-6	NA	CASSLDRGRAGANVLTF	TGCGCCAGCAGCCTAGACAGGGGGCGAGCTGGGGCCAACGTCCTGACTTTC
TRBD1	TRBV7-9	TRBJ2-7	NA	CASSPSWTGGYEQYF	TGTGCCAGCAGCCCGTCCTGGACAGGCGGCTACGAGCAGTACTTC
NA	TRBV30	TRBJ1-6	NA	CAWRVRVSPLHF	TGTGCCTGGAGAGTCAGGGTTTCACCCCTCCACTTT